Following are 29 T cell receptor beta chains from one sample sequenced in a study of T cells in women clearing cervical HPV infection. The assay was immunoSEQ multiplex PCR, and TCRdb's table has in-frame clones only and misses some. Listed are 40,000 to 45,000 clones; 1% to 1.5% falls within the top ten. Source material: blood buffy coat. These receptor sequences come from a woman aged 18 to 75 with a cervical HPV16 infection that either progressed to CIN3+ or cleared (not recorded which).

To note about this clone: With the read ending 3 residues before the CDR3 end, the germline J gene is used to fill in that end. The chain recombines TRBV30 with TRBJ2-7, with TRBD2 identical over 12 bases. V lost 3 bases, J lost 2 bases, and 8 bases stayed unmatched. CDR3 length: 16 amino acids. Germline loops: CDR1 GTSNPN, CDR2 SVGIG (reference sequence). The CDR3 is CAWRPVLAGGTYEQYF. CDR3 bases read: TGTGCCTGGAGGCCCGTACTAGCGGGAGGTACCTACGAG.

To note about this clone: Read data end 3 residues before the CDR3 end; the end is taken from the germline J gene. The chain joins TRBV7-3 to TRBJ1-1, with 11 nucleotides matching TRBD1. Losses at the gene ends were 5 bases for V and 4 bases for J; bases not matched to a gene: 6. Germline values: CDR1 SGHTA, CDR2 FQGTGA. The CDR3 is 15 amino acids. Incomplete CDR3 DNA: TGTGCCAGCAGCCCTATTGGACAGGGGGCCACTGAA. Protein: CASSPIGQGATE. The whole CDR3 protein reads CASSPIGQGATEAFF.

Note on this clone: The read ends 3 residues before the CDR3 terminus; that terminus is restored from the germline J gene. The chain couples TRBV2 to TRBJ2-1, with 7 bases identical to TRBD1. The CDR3 is 13 amino acids. Trimming took 7 bases from V and 6 from J; bases not matched to a gene: 6. Germline CDR1 is SNHLY and CDR2 is FYNNEI. The DNA read from the CDR3 is TGTGCCAGCACCCGGACAGGTAGCAATGAG. Amino acid sequence: CASTRTGSNE. The entire CDR3 reads CASTRTGSNEQFF.

CDR3 DNA (partial): TGTGCCACCTCGGGACAGGGTATCTACGAG. Protein sequence: CATSGQGIYE. The entire CDR3 protein is CATSGQGIYEQYF. V is TRBV11-2 and J is TRBJ2-7; 9 nucleotides line up with TRBD1. The sequence runs out 3 residues before the end of the CDR3; the remainder is reconstructed from the germline J gene. CDR1 is SGHAT, CDR2 FQNNGV, per germline. CDR3 length equals 13 residues. With 10 bases clipped from V and 3 bases from J, the junction kept 7 bases outside the gene matches.

Remarks on this clone: The read terminates 3 residues ahead of where the CDR3 ends, so the germline J gene completes it. The chain joins TRBV2 to TRBJ2-5, with D hard to call. The CDR3 totals 11 residues. Germline CDR1 SNHLY, CDR2 FYNNEI. Trimming cost V 8 bases and J 1 base, with 5 bases left between them. The covered CDR3 bases are TGTGCCAGCGGGCGCCAAGAGACC. Protein sequence: CASGRQET. From start to end, the CDR3 is CASGRQETQYF.

Details on this clone: The read falls 3 residues short of the CDR3 end, and the missing part is taken from the germline J gene. V gene TRBV6-4 combines with J gene TRBJ2-1; 11 nucleotides agree with TRBD1. Germline CDR1 and CDR2: MRHNA and SNTAGT. This CDR3 has 16 residues. Trimming took 8 bases from V and 6 from J; bases not matched to a gene: 12. Partial CDR3 DNA: TGTGCCAGCGCCCGAAATCGGGACAGGGGGAGCAATGAG. It specifies CASARNRDRGSNE. Given in full, the CDR3 is CASARNRDRGSNEQFF.

With regard to this clone: The read ends 3 residues early relative to the CDR3; the germline J gene fills the gap. The rearrangement uses TRBV20-1 and TRBJ2-1, with TRBD1 identical over 7 bases. V dropped 7 bases and J dropped 3; count of bases not matched to a gene: 6. Germline V CDR1 and CDR2: DFQATT, SNEGSKA (reference sequence). This CDR3 comprises 13 residues. Incomplete CDR3 DNA: TGCAGTGTGTCCGGGACAGTCTACAATGAG. Translated: CSVSGTVYNE. The whole CDR3 region reads CSVSGTVYNEQFF.

Points on this clone: A read error may produce the germline difference seen at one junction end. The read ends 3 residues shy of where the CDR3 ends; the end is completed using the germline J gene. The sample holds other DNA sequences that translate to the same CDR3. The chain has TRBV7-3 and TRBJ1-1, with a possible D match to TRBD1 (6 bases). This CDR3 has 14 amino acids. Germline V lookup: CDR1 SGHTA, CDR2 FQGTGA. The CDR3 DNA, read in part, is TGTGCCAGTAGCTTAGAACAGGGGAACACTGAA. Amino acid sequence: CASSLEQGNTE. From start to end, the CDR3 is CASSLEQGNTEAFF.

In the case of this clone: The CDR3 extends 3 residues past the end of the read, so its final part is completed from the germline J gene. V and J are TRBV5-1 and TRBJ1-4; 10 nucleotides align to TRBD1. Germline loops: CDR1 SGHRS, CDR2 YFSETQ. The CDR3 sequence is 17 residues long. Incomplete CDR3 DNA: TGCGCCAGCAGCTGGGGGACAGGGGCCACCGTCGGGTCACCA. Translating it yields CASSWGTGATVGSP. The CDR3, in full, reads CASSWGTGATVGSPLFF.

Worth noting for this clone: Read data end 3 residues before the CDR3 end; the end is taken from the germline J gene. V is TRBV28 and J is TRBJ2-7; tentative D call: TRBD1 (6 bases). V dropped 5 bases and J dropped 4 bases, with 18 bases sitting between them. The CDR3 has 15 amino acids. Germline CDR1 reads MDHEN; CDR2 reads SYDVKM. Here the CDR3 reads CASSGGGTTAYEQYF. The CDR3 DNA, read in part, is TGTGCCAGCAGTGGGGGTGGGACAACTGCTTACGAG.

Remarks on this clone: The DNA ends 3 residues before the CDR3 does, and the rest of the CDR3 is filled in from the germline J gene. The chain links TRBV2 to TRBJ1-4; D is possibly TRBD1 (5 bases). Germline CDR1 reads SNHLY; CDR2 reads FYNNEI. The CDR3 consists of 17 residues. The sequenced part of the CDR3 DNA is TGTGCCAGCAGCTATTTGGACCGCTCGATCATAATAGGGGAA. Amino acid sequence: CASSYLDRSIIIGE. The entire CDR3 sequence reads CASSYLDRSIIIGELFF.

Comment on this clone: The read stops 3 residues short of the end of the CDR3; the missing end is completed from the germline J gene. The chain employs TRBV18 and TRBJ1-5; TRBD1 matches 8 bases. Per the germline V gene, CDR1 is KGHSH and CDR2 is LQKENI. The CDR3 is 22 amino acids. The ends lost 2 bases at V and 0 bases at J; junction bases unmatched: 21. The sequenced CDR3 bases are TGTGCCAGCTCACCAAGGGACAGTCCGAGATCGACAGGGGTTTATAGCAATCAGCCC. Amino acids: CASSPRDSPRSTGVYSNQP. The entire CDR3 reads CASSPRDSPRSTGVYSNQPQHF.

About this clone: The CDR3 is cut off 3 residues early in the read; its end comes from the germline J gene. The chain uses TRBV2 and TRBJ2-3; the match to TRBD2 covers 10 bases. With V trimmed by 5 bases and J by 2 bases, 7 bases remained unmatched. The germline gives CDR1 SNHLY, CDR2 FYNNEI. CDR3 length: 16 residues. The CDR3 sequence is CASSYTSGETTDTQYF. The part of the CDR3 DNA that was read is TGTGCCAGCAGTTATACTAGCGGGGAGACCACAGATACG.

In the case of this clone: The read halts 3 residues ahead of the CDR3 end, with the missing end drawn from the germline J gene. This chain joins TRBV20-1 and TRBJ1-3; 11 bases align to TRBD1. The V gene end was trimmed by 5 bases and the J gene end by 4 bases; junction bases not matched to a gene: 4. The CDR3 spans 14 residues. Germline CDR1 DFQATT, CDR2 SNEGSKA (reference sequence). The covered CDR3 bases are TGCAGTGCTCGGACAGGGGGCTACGGAAACACC. It codes for CSARTGGYGNT. The CDR3 in its entirety is CSARTGGYGNTIYF.

The CDR3 reads CASSLDHTAGTQYF. Incomplete CDR3 DNA: TGTGCCAGCAGCTTAGATCATACAGCTGGGACC. The chain carries TRBV11-2 and TRBJ2-5; D gene unclear. The read falls 3 residues short of the CDR3 end, and the missing part is taken from the germline J gene. This CDR3 is built from 14 residues. With 0 bases removed from V and 7 bases from J, the gap between germline ends came to 12 bases. Germline V gene data show CDR1 as SGHAT and CDR2 as FQNNGV.

Worth noting for this clone: The CDR3 end lies 3 residues beyond the end of the read and is filled in from the germline J gene. The same CDR3 also results from other DNA sequences found in this sample. The chain carries TRBV7-9 and TRBJ1-1; 12 bases are a match to TRBD1. Germline V gene data show CDR1 as SEHNR and CDR2 as FQNEAQ (reference sequence). The CDR3 extends over 15 amino acids. J gave up 4 bases and V 2 bases, and 2 bases lay outside the gene matches. The part of the CDR3 DNA that was read is TGTGCCAGCAGCTTACAGGGACAGGGGGCCACTGAA. Translation: CASSLQGQGATE. The CDR3, in full, reads CASSLQGQGATEAFF.

Details on this clone: The read ends 3 residues shy of where the CDR3 ends; the end is completed using the germline J gene. The V call is TRBV10-3, the J call TRBJ2-5, with D perhaps TRBD1 (6 bases). The CDR3 spans 15 residues. Germline CDR1 and CDR2: ENHRY and SYGVKD. Deletions cut 2 bases from V and 4 bases from J, with 14 bases between. The CDR3 loop is CAISENDLGGETQYF. The part of the CDR3 DNA that was read is TGTGCCATCAGTGAGAACGATTTAGGGGGAGAGACC.

A remark on this clone: The CDR3 end is not reached by the read, which stops 3 residues before it; the germline J gene fills it in. This chain links TRBV10-1 with TRBJ2-6, with 11 bases matching TRBD2. CDR1 WNHNN and CDR2 SYGVQD come from the germline V gene (reference sequence). The ends lost 10 bases at V and 0 bases at J; junction bases unmatched: 5. The length of the CDR3 is 16 residues. CDR3 region: CANLAGGRSGANVLTF. The sequenced part of the CDR3 DNA is TGCGCCAATCTAGCGGGAGGTCGCTCTGGGGCCAACGTC.

The CDR3 is CAWISGLEPLYNDYTF. The covered CDR3 bases are TGTGCCTGGATTTCGGGACTAGAGCCCCTATACAATGAC. V usage is TRBV30 and J usage is TRBJ1-2; perhaps TRBD1 as D (5 bases). The CDR3 goes on 3 residues after the read ends, and that part is filled in from the germline J gene. Germline V lookup: CDR1 GTSNPN, CDR2 SVGIG (reference sequence). This CDR3 is 16 amino acids long.

To note about this clone: The read gets to within 3 residues of the CDR3 end, and the germline J gene fills in the rest. The chain employs TRBV7-3 and TRBJ1-1, with unresolved D. Germline loops: CDR1 SGHTA, CDR2 FQGTGA. There are 15 residues in the CDR3. Trimming left V 5 bases short and J 4 bases short, with 17 bases between. The part of the CDR3 DNA that was read is TGTGCCAGCAGCCTCTCTTCTCCCGCGTTCACTGAA. Translation: CASSLSSPAFTE. The complete CDR3 reads CASSLSSPAFTEAFF. The whole variable domain, remainder taken from reference TRBV7-3 and TRBJ1-1, is GAGVSQTPSNKVTEKGKYVELRCDPISGHTALYWYRQSLGQGPEFLIYFQGTGAADDSGLPNDRFFAVRPEGSVSTLKIQRTERGDSAVYLCASSLSSPAFTEAFFGQGTRLTVV.

About this clone: The read falls 3 residues short of the CDR3 end, and the missing part is taken from the germline J gene. The rearrangement links TRBV20-1 to TRBJ2-4; no definite D call. Germline CDR1 reads DFQATT; CDR2 reads SNEGSKA (reference sequence). This CDR3 has 15 amino acids. V lost 1 base to trimming and J lost 1 base, with 11 bases between them. The CDR3 sequence: CSARVGVTAKNIQYF. CDR3 bases read: TGCAGTGCTAGAGTTGGTGTGACTGCCAAAAACATT.

As concerns this clone: The read ends 3 residues shy of where the CDR3 ends; the end is completed using the germline J gene. This rearrangement joins TRBV6-4 to TRBJ2-2, with D perhaps TRBD1 (5 bases). Germline values: CDR1 MRHNA, CDR2 SNTAGT. The CDR3 has 11 amino acids. With 8 bases removed from V and 6 bases from J, the gap between germline ends came to 7 bases. CDR3 sequence: CASGAAGELFF. CDR3 bases read: TGTGCCAGCGGGGCTGCCGGGGAG.

As concerns this clone: From the germline J gene comes the end of the CDR3, since the read stops 3 residues before it. The V call is TRBV14, the J call TRBJ2-2; possibly TRBD1 for D (6 bases). The germline V and J ends were trimmed by 4 bases and 0 bases, with 9 bases remaining between them. Germline CDR1 reads SGHDN; CDR2 reads FVKESK. The CDR3 sequence is 15 residues long. The sequenced part of the CDR3 DNA is TGTGCCAGCAGCCTACAGGGAGCGAACACCGGGGAG. It codes for CASSLQGANTGE. The full CDR3 protein is CASSLQGANTGELFF.

Concerning this clone itself: The missing CDR3 end, 3 residues past where the read stops, is filled in from the germline J gene. V is TRBV7-9 and J is TRBJ2-3; D gene ambiguous. Trimming pared 5 bases from V and 0 bases from J, leaving 6 bases between. In germline, CDR1 is SEHNR, CDR2 FQNEAQ (reference sequence). The CDR3 is 13 amino acids. The CDR3 loop is CASSPKSTDTQYF. The part of the CDR3 DNA that was read is TGTGCCAGCAGCCCTAAAAGCACAGATACG.

Concerning this clone itself: Sequencing ends 3 residues short of the CDR3 end; the germline J gene provides the rest. This chain connects TRBV19 to TRBJ1-6; unclear D gene. This CDR3 region has 14 residues. V lost 3 bases to trimming and J lost 6 bases, with 9 bases between them. The V gene's germline CDR1 is LNHDA and CDR2 SQIVND (reference sequence). CDR3 DNA (partial): TGTGCCAGTAGTATCGGTCGCCCTAATTCACCC. Its translation is CASSIGRPNSP. The whole CDR3 region reads CASSIGRPNSPLHF.

As regards this clone: The observed sequence ends 3 residues before the CDR3 terminus, with the missing tail filled in from the germline J gene. The rearrangement uses TRBV15 and TRBJ1-4; no reliable D call. This CDR3 is 14 amino acids long. CDR1 LNHNV and CDR2 YYDKDF come from the germline V gene (reference sequence). The V and J ends lost 1 base and 3 bases respectively, with 6 bases between them. The sequenced part of the CDR3 DNA is TGTGCCACCAGCAGAGGAGAGGCTAATGAAAAA. As protein: CATSRGEANEK. The full CDR3 protein reads CATSRGEANEKLFF.

Notes on this clone: The sample has other DNA sequences that encode this CDR3 too. The CDR3 spells CASSGTGDAGYTF. The sequenced CDR3 bases are TGTGCCAGCAGTGGGACAGGTGACGCTGGC. The chain recombines TRBV6-1 with TRBJ1-2; 7 nucleotides match TRBD1. The read ends 3 residues early relative to the CDR3; the germline J gene fills the gap. V shed 4 bases and J 7 bases; nucleotides not matched to a gene: 6. Germline CDR1 is MNHNS and CDR2 is SASEGT. This CDR3 has 13 amino acids.

The sequenced part of the CDR3 DNA is TGCAGCGTTGGGAGGGGGACAGGGGTGAACACTGAA. This encodes CSVGRGTGVNTE. From start to end, the CDR3 is CSVGRGTGVNTEAFF. The chain employs TRBV29-1 and TRBJ1-1, with 10 bases fitting TRBD1. The CDR3 end lies 3 residues beyond the end of the read and is filled in from the germline J gene. This CDR3 has 15 residues. Germline V gene sequence: CDR1 SQVTM, CDR2 ANQGSEA. Unmatched junction bases numbered 5, after V lost 4 bases and J lost 0 bases. Combining the CDR3 with reference TRBV29-1 and TRBJ1-1 gives the whole variable domain SAVISQKPSRDICQRGTSLTIQCQVDSQVTMMFWYRQQPGQSLTLIATANQGSEATYESGFVIDKFPISRPNLTFSTLTVSNMSPEDSSIYLCSVGRGTGVNTEAFFGQGTRLTVV.

Concerning this clone itself: The CDR3 extends 3 residues past the end of the read, so its final part is completed from the germline J gene. The V gene is TRBV19, the J gene TRBJ2-3; 11 bases line up with TRBD2. Trimming removed 4 bases from V and 3 bases from J; junction bases left unmatched: 6. The CDR3 has 16 residues. The germline CDR1 and CDR2 sequences are LNHDA and SQIVND (reference sequence). The CDR3 region is CASSTYLAGGTDTQYF. Incomplete CDR3 DNA: TGTGCCAGTAGTACCTATCTAGCGGGAGGAACAGATACG.